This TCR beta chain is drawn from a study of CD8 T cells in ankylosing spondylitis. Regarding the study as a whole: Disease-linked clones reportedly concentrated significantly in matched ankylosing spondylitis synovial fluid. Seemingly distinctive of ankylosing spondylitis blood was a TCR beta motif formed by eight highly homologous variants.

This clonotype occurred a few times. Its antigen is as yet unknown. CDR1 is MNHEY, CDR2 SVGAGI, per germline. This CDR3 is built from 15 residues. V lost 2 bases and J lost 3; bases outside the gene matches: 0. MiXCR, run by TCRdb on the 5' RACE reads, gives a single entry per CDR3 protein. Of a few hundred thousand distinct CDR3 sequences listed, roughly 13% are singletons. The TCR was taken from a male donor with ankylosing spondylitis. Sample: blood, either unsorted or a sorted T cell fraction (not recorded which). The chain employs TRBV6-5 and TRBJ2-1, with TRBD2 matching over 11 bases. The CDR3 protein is CASSYGLAGYNEQFF. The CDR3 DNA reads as TGTGCCAGCAGTTACGGACTAGCGGGCTACAATGAGCAGTTCTTC.